Here is one TCR beta chain with its context. Its specific antigen is unknown. No quality values exist for individual bases; no much larger clone is one base distant. Other DNA sequences in the same sample also yield this CDR3. This sample stems from a study of shared clonotypes between healthy human individuals (dated by TCRdb to about 2020). With respect to the entire study: The cohort included three men and a couple of women between 18 and 49 years of age. Different laboratories and diverse techniques were used to prepare libraries and sequence TCR repertoires, to increase sequencing depth and limit assay-specific biases. Blood TCR repertoires of four to six healthy adults were deeply sequenced to estimate repertoire size and the extent of clonotype sharing between individuals. Each donor's leukapheresis produced roughly between about 0.8 and 8.9 billion PBMCs. For each donor, CD4 naive and CD4 memory were each given three plates, CD8 naive was given two plates, and CD8 memory was given one plate. The full study reports these points: Rarefaction of sorted-subset datasets indicated incomplete sequencing despite the large sequencing depth. Pairwise subsampling indicated that sequencing depth was expected to affect the degree of clonotype sharing among donors. Compared with non-shared clonotypes, the clonotypes found in all four sorted-subset donors had higher generation probabilities. Across a handful of donors, approximately 5% of naive CD4, approximately 3.6% of naive CD8, around 2.5% of memory CD4, and 0.3% to 0.45% of memory CD8 clonotypes were shared. Larger estimated clonotype richness was generally found for naive subsets than for memory subsets. Sampling was limited to blood, and TCR repertoires in tissue likely differ from TCR repertoires in blood. The small number of donors limited the genetic and exposure-history diversity represented.

V loses 6 bases, J loses 4 bases, and the germline ends lie 7 bases apart. The CDR3 sequence holds 11 residues, the cysteine and phenylalanine included. Only the CDR3 DNA is retained, 33 bases long and in frame from the first base. The germline V gene yields MDHEN for CDR1 and SYDVKM for CDR2. Healthy HIV-negative adults with no recently reported acute infections or vaccinations were included as donors. Every donor was a Caucasian adult residing in Nashville, Tennessee, USA. CD8 memory samples combined magnetically selected CD45RO+ cells with CCR7-negative CD45RA+ effector memory (TemRA) cells. Blood was collected by leukapheresis, and PBMCs were isolated by Ficoll-Histopaque density gradient centrifugation and then cryopreserved in liquid nitrogen vapor phase. Purity and quantity of every magnetically sorted T cell population were checked by analytical flow cytometry. Each sorted fraction had its genomic DNA isolated and then quantified by UV absorbance on a Nanodrop 2000c.

Using the deep immunoSEQ assay, multiplex PCR amplified TCR CDR3 regions from genomic DNA. Extracted genomic DNA from each cell subset was distributed evenly across all wells of several immunoSEQ 96-well plates, and each plate was treated as a replicate. For sorted subsets, about 200 ng genomic DNA, equal to 30,000 or so T cell genomes, was loaded into each replicate PCR. The purified libraries were quantified using a Qubit 3.0 fluorometer, sized with a Bioanalyzer 2100, and then quantified again using the KAPA Library Quantification kit. Every immunoSEQ 96-well plate was sequenced on a dedicated single-read 150-cycle Illumina NextSeq 550 flow cell. Per the original workflow: Because the immunoSEQ output held only junctional sequences and lacked quality scores, the filtering could not match the filtering applied to full-length reads. Sequences were annotated with PyIR, a Python wrapper for IgBLAST v1.9, using IMGT germline references to assign V/J genes and CDR3. Reads with weak V/J assignments (E-value above 1e-6), missing CDR3, stop codons, out-of-frame junctions, or ambiguous translated residues were removed. V3J clonotypes were defined as sequences sharing the same inferred V gene, J gene, and CDR3 amino acid sequence. The percentage overlap between two repertoires was calculated by dividing the number of shared unique clonotypes by the size of the smaller repertoire. Three approaches were used to assess repertoire richness: RTK rarefaction, the Chao1 estimator, and Recon v2.1 estimates of unobserved clonotypes. Generation probabilities were computed with OLGA for all TCRbeta clonotypes obtained by the gDNA method from a few donors. TCRdb retrieved this table from immuneACCESS and kept in-frame rearrangements only. Not all clones are present; in checked studies, unresolved V genes account for under half, and no reason is known for the remainder. The D gene and trimming were derived from the DNA, and the V and J assignments and clone size from that table. The sample includes some 380,000 clones, with approximately 97% observed a single time. The ten largest clones add up to 0.25% to 0.35% of the sample.

The sequencing input was memory CD8+ T cells sorted from blood. This sample's cell subset or site label indicates: CD45RO+ cells pooled with CCR7-negative TemRA cells. This sequence originates from a man under 40 in good health. This chain joins TRBV28 to TRBJ2-7; perhaps TRBD1 is the D gene, with 5 bases matching. Here is the DNA: TGTGCCAGCAGCCGGACATACGAGCAGTACTTC. It codes for CASSRTYEQYF.